This is a list of T cell receptor beta chains from one sample in a study of blood T cells in healthy people across ages. TCRdb redid the calling of the 5' RACE reads with MiXCR, one entry per CDR3 protein. The sample records hundreds of thousands of distinct CDR3 sequences, over 45% being singletons. Sequenced material: blood. The receptors originated from a man between 25 and 39 years old in good health. The CDR3 runs from the conserved cysteine through the conserved F or W. The D gene is left open where the match is weak. Clone size is stated in some rows and not others, as once, few, many or a class when expanded.

CASSQGVAINTDTQYF TGCGCCAGCAGCCAAGGGGTAGCAATCAACACAGATACGCAGTATTTT . TRBJ2-3 TRBV5-1 .
CSVEARGPYNEQFF TGCAGCGTTGAAGCCCGGGGCCCATACAATGAGCAGTTCTTC . TRBJ2-1 TRBV29-1 .
CASSSPTSSTETQYF TGCGCCAGCAGCTCCCCGACTAGCAGCACAGAGACGCAGTATTTT TRBD2 TRBJ2-3 TRBV5-1 .
CASQVRSGANVLTF TGTGCCAGCCAAGTGCGGTCCGGGGCCAACGTCCTGACTTTC . TRBJ2-6 TRBV12-3/TRBV12-4 few
CASSAPHSGLAGGRFYNEQFF TGTGCCAGCAGTGCGCCTCACAGCGGACTAGCGGGAGGAAGGTTTTACAATGAGCAGTTCTTC TRBD2 TRBJ2-1 TRBV12-3/TRBV12-4 .
CASSVGQINEQFF TGTGCCAGCAGCGTAGGGCAGATTAATGAGCAGTTCTTC . TRBJ2-1 TRBV9 .
CATPLGGKTGETQYF TGTGCCACGCCTCTGGGCGGGAAAACGGGAGAGACCCAGTACTTC . TRBJ2-5 TRBV24-1 few
CASSQVERTGPNQPQHF TGTGCCAGCAGCCAAGTAGAACGGACAGGGCCCAATCAGCCCCAGCATTTT TRBD1 TRBJ1-5 TRBV4-2 few
CSARPGLATYNEQYF TGCAGTGCCAGACCGGGACTAGCTACCTACAATGAGCAGTACTTC TRBD2 TRBJ2-5 TRBV20-1 .
CASSIGTSRGLNEQFF TGTGCCAGCAGCATAGGGACTAGCAGGGGCCTCAATGAGCAGTTCTTC TRBD2 TRBJ2-1 TRBV9 once
CASSQDLTGTGTQYF TGTGCCAGCAGCCAAGACTTAACGGGGACGGGGACCCAGTACTTC . TRBJ2-5 TRBV3-1 .